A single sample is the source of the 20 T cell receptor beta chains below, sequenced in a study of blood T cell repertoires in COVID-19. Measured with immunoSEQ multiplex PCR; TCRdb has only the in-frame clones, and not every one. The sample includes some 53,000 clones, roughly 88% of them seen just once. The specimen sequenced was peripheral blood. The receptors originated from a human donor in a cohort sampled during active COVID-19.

In DNA, the CDR3 is TGTGCCAGCAGTTACGCGGCGATCGAACGCACTGAAGCTTTCTTT. Protein: CASSYAAIERTEAFF. The chain joins TRBV6-5 to TRBJ1-1; no definite D call. This CDR3 is built from 15 residues. V lost 2 bases and J 4 bases, leaving 14 bases between the germline ends. Germline CDR1 and CDR2: MNHEY and SVGAGI.

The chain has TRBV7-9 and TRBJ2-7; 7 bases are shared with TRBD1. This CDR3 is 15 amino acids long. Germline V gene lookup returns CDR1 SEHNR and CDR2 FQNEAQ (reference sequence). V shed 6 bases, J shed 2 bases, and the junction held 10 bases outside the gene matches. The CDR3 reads CASSLTPGQAYEQYF. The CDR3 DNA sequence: TGTGCCAGCAGTCTCACCCCTGGACAGGCCTACGAGCAGTACTTC.

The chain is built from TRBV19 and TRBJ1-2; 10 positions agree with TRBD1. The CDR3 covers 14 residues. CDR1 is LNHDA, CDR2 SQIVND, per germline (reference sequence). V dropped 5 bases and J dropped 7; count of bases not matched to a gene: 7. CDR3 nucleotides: TGTGCCAGTAGTGGGGACAGGGGAACAAGTGGCTACACCTTC. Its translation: CASSGDRGTSGYTF.

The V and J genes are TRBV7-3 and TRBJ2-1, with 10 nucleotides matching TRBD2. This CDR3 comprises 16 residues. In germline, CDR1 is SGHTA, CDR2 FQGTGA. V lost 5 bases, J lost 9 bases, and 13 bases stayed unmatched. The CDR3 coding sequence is TGTGCCAGCAGCGCGAACTTGGGACTAGCGAGTGCTGAGCAGTTCTTC. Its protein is CASSANLGLASAEQFF.

The CDR3 loop is CASSLLAGPVPDTQYF. The CDR3, as DNA: TGTGCCAGCAGTCTACTAGCGGGACCCGTCCCAGATACGCAGTATTTT. V and J are TRBV6-6 and TRBJ2-3; 10 bases align to TRBD2. Per germline, CDR1 MNHNY and CDR2 SVGAGI (reference sequence). The CDR3 length is 16 residues. V was pared by 5 bases and J by 4 bases, with 9 bases of the junction left unmatched.

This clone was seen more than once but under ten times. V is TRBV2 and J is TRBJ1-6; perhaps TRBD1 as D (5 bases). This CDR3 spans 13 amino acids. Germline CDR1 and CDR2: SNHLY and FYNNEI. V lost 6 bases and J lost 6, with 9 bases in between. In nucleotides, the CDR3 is TGTGCCAGCAGCGGGGGAACTAATTCACCCCTCCACTTT. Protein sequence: CASSGGTNSPLHF.

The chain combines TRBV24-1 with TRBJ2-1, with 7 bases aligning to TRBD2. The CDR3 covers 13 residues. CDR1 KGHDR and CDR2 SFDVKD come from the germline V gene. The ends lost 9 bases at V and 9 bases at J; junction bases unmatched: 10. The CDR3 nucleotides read TGTGCCACCCGGGGAGGGCCGCATCGTGAGCAGTTCTTC. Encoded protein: CATRGGPHREQFF.

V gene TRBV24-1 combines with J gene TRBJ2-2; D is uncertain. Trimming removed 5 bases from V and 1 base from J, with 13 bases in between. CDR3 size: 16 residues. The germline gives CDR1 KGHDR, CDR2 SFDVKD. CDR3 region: CATSVGLTENTGELFF. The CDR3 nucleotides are TGTGCCACCAGTGTTGGCCTTACCGAGAACACCGGGGAGCTGTTTTTT.

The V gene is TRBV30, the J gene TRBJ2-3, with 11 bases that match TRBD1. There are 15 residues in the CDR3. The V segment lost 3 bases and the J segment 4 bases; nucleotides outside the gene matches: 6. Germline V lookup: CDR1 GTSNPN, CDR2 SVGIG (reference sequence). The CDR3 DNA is TGTGCCTGGAGACCTGGACAGGGGGCTGCAGATACGCAGTATTTT. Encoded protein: CAWRPGQGAADTQYF.

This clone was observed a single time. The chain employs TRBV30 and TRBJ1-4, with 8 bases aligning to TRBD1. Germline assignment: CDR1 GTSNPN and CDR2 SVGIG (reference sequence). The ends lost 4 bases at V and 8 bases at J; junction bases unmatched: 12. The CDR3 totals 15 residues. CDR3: CAWKPGGKVEEKLFF. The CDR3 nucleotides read TGTGCCTGGAAGCCAGGGGGCAAGGTAGAAGAAAAACTGTTTTTT.

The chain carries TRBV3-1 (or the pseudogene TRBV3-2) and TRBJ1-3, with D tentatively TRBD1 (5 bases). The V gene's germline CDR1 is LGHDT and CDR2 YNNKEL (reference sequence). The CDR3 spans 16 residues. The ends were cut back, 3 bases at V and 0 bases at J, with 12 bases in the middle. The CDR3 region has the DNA TGTGCCAGCAGCCAGGGACGGAGGGGCTCTGGAAACACCATATATTTT. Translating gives CASSQGRRGSGNTIYF.

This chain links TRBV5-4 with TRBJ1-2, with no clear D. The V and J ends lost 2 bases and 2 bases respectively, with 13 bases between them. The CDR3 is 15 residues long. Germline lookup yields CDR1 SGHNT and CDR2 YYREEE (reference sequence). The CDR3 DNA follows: TGTGCCAGCAGCTTTGTCCAAGAGACAAACTATGGCTACACCTTC. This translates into CASSFVQETNYGYTF.

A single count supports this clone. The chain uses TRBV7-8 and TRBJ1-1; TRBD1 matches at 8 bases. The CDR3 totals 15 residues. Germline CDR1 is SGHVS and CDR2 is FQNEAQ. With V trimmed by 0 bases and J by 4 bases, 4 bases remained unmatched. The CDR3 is CASSLASRGLTEAFF. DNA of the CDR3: TGTGCCAGCAGCTTAGCGAGCAGGGGGCTCACTGAAGCTTTCTTT.

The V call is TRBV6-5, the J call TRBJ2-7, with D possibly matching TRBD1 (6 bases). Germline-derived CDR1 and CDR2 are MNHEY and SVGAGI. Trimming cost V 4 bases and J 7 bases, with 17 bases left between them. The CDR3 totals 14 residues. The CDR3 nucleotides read TGTGCCAGCAGTTTCCTGACAGGATCCCCGGAGCAGTACTTC. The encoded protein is CASSFLTGSPEQYF.

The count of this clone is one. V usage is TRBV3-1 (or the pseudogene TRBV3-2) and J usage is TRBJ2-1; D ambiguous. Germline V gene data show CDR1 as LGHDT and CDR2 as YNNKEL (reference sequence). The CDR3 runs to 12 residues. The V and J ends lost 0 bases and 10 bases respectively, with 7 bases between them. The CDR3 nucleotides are TGTGCCAGCAGCCAAGACAGAAAAGAGCAGTTCTTC. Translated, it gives CASSQDRKEQFF.

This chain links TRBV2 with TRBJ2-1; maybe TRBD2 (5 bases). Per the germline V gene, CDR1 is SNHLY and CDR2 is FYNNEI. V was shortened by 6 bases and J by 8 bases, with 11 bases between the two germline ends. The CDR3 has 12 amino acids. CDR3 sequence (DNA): TGTGCCAGCAGGCGGGTAGCCGATGAGCAGTTCTTC. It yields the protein CASRRVADEQFF.

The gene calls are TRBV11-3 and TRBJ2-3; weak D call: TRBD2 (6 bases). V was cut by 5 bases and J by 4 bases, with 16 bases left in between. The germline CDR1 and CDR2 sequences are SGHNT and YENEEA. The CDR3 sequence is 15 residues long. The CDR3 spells CASSPGVKHPDTQYF. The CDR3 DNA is TGTGCCAGCAGCCCGGGGGTAAAGCACCCAGATACGCAGTATTTT.

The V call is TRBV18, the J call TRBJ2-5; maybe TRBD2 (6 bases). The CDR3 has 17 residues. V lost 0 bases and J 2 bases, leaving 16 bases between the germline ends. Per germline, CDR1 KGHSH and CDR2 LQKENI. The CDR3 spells CASSPPLGGTQQETQYF. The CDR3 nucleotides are TGTGCCAGCTCACCACCGCTAGGCGGGACGCAGCAAGAGACCCAGTACTTC.

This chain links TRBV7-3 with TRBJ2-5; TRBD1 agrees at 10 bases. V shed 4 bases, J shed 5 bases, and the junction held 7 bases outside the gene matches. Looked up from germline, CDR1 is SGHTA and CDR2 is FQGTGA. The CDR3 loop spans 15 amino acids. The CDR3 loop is CASSSKTGGRETQYF. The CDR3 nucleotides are TGTGCCAGCAGCTCAAAGACAGGGGGCAGGGAGACCCAGTACTTC.

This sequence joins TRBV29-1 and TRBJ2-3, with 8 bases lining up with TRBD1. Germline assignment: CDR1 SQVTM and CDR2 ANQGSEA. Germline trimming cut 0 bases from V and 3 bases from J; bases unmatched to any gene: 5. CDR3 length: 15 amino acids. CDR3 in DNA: TGCAGCGTTGAAGATCTAACAGGGGGTACAGATACGCAGTATTTT. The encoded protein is CSVEDLTGGTDTQYF.